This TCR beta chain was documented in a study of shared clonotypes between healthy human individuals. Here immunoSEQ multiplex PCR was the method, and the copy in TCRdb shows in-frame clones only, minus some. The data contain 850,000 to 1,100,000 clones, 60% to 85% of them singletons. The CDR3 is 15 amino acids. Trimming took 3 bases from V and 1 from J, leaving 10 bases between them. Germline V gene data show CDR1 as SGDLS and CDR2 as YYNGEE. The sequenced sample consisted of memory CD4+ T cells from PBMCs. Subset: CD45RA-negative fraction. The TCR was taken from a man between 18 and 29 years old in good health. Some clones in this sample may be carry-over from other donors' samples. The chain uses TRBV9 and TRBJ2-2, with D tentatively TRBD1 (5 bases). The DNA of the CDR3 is TGTGCCAGCAGCGCACAAACAGGGAACACCGGGGAGCTGTTTTTT. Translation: CASSAQTGNTGELFF.